The next 32 T cell receptor beta chains were all read from a single sample in a study of breast tumors, draining lymph nodes, adjacent tissues. TCRdb recomputed calls from the multiplex PCR reads with MiXCR, one row per CDR3 protein. The sample has 120,000 to 150,000 distinct CDR3 sequences; 30% to 35% are singletons. The lymph nodes were axillary draining lymph nodes from breast cancer patients. Sequences were obtained from axillary lymph node tissue. These receptors originate from a female donor with breast cancer. Some clones in this sample may be carry-over from other donors' samples.

This clonotype was observed a single time. This rearrangement joins TRBV20-1 to TRBJ2-7; perhaps TRBD2 as D (5 bases). The CDR3 is made up of 11 amino acids. Germline CDR1 reads DFQATT; CDR2 reads SNEGSKA (reference sequence). Trimming pared 5 bases from V and 6 bases from J, leaving 11 bases between. CDR3 nucleotides: TGCAGTGCTGATTCCGAGGGCGAGCAGTACTTC. Protein sequence: CSADSEGEQYF.

This clonotype was picked up many times. This rearrangement joins TRBV4-3 to TRBJ2-3, with 15 positions matching TRBD2. V trimming: 0 bases; J trimming: 5 bases; junction bases outside the gene matches: 15. Germline V CDR1 and CDR2: LGHNA, YSLEER. This CDR3 comprises 21 residues. CDR3 DNA: TGCGCCAGCAGCCAAGACCGGCCGGCAGGGACTAGCGGGGGGTTGGGAGATACGCAGTATTTT. Translating it yields CASSQDRPAGTSGGLGDTQYF.

There are many counts of this clonotype. The chain links TRBV5-6 to TRBJ1-2; 7 bases agree with TRBD1. The CDR3 covers 12 residues. V gave up 5 bases and J gave up 5 bases; unmatched junction bases: 3. In germline, CDR1 is SGHDT, CDR2 YYEEEE. CDR3 DNA sequence: TGTGCCAGCAGTACAGGGGAGTATGGCTACACCTTC. This sequence encodes CASSTGEYGYTF. Supplemented by reference TRBV5-6 and TRBJ1-2, the full variable domain reads DAGVTQSPTHLIKTRGQQVTLRCSPKSGHDTVSWYQQALGQGPQFIFQYYEEEERQRGNFPDRFSGHQFPNYSSELNVNALLLGDSALYLCASSTGEYGYTFGSGTRLTVV.

This clonotype was observed at least ten times. The rearrangement joins TRBV6-5 to TRBJ2-3, with 8 bases matching TRBD2. The CDR3 runs to 16 residues. CDR1 and CDR2 (germline): MNHEY, SVGAGI. V shed 4 bases, J shed 1 base, and the junction held 7 bases outside the gene matches. This CDR3 is CASSFDTSGGTDTQYF. CDR3 in DNA: TGTGCCAGCAGTTTTGATACTAGCGGTGGCACAGATACGCAGTATTTT.

CDR3 sequence reads: CASSPGSYSDTQYF. Written as DNA, the CDR3 is TGCGCCAGCAGCCCGGGGAGCTACTCAGATACGCAGTATTTT. This chain joins TRBV5-1 and TRBJ2-3; a weak D match, TRBD2 (5 bases). V lost 4 bases and J 4 bases, leaving 13 bases between the germline ends. Germline V gene sequence: CDR1 SGHRS, CDR2 YFSETQ. The CDR3 contains 14 residues.

This clonotype has a count of ten or more. The V and J genes are TRBV3-1 and TRBJ2-1; D possibly corresponds to TRBD2 (6 bases). Per the germline V gene, CDR1 is LGHDT and CDR2 is YNNKEL (reference sequence). V was pared by 4 bases and J by 7 bases, with 11 bases between. This CDR3 contains 13 residues. CDR3: CASSPGLWNEQFF. The CDR3 nucleotides read TGTGCCAGCAGCCCGGGACTCTGGAATGAGCAGTTCTTC.

Note on this clonotype: It may be a read error: a sequence one base away is much more abundant. The conserved final phenylalanine or tryptophan is absent from the CDR3, which likely points to a read error. The chain uses TRBV19 and TRBJ2-4; unclear D gene. Trimming removed 4 bases at V and 0 bases at J, with 13 bases between. This CDR3 has 16 residues. Germline loops: CDR1 LNHDA, CDR2 SQIVND (reference sequence). The DNA for the CDR3 is TGTGCCAGTAGTAATGGCGGCAGACTAGCCAAAAACATTCAGTACTCC. Translation gives CASSNGGRLAKNIQYS.

Note on this clonotype: Germline and junction disagree at one end, which may indicate a read error. This chain uses TRBV20-1 with TRBJ2-5; TRBD2 matches 12 bases. The germline CDR1 and CDR2 sequences are DFQATT and SNEGSKA (reference sequence). The CDR3 has 14 residues. This chain's CDR3 is CGARRTSGAATQYF. In DNA form, the CDR3 reads TGCGGTGCTCGGAGGACTAGCGGGGCGGCGACCCAGTACTTC.

This chain joins TRBV28 and TRBJ1-1; no clear D gene. The germline V and J ends were trimmed by 5 bases and 3 bases, with 13 bases remaining between them. This CDR3 is built from 14 residues. Germline CDR1 and CDR2: MDHEN and SYDVKM. This chain's CDR3 is CASSEGRVYTEAFF. The CDR3 DNA reads TGTGCCAGCAGTGAAGGTCGGGTATACACTGAAGCTTTCTTT.

This clonotype was recorded at least ten times. This chain uses TRBV6-1 with TRBJ2-7; D may correspond to TRBD1 or TRBD2 (5 bases each). The germline V and J ends were trimmed by 5 bases and 3 bases, with 17 bases remaining between them. The CDR3 loop spans 15 amino acids. CDR1 and CDR2 from the germline V gene are MNHNS and SASEGT. CDR3 sequence reads: CASSQPGATDYEQYF. The CDR3 coding sequence is TGTGCCAGCAGTCAACCCGGGGCCACTGACTACGAGCAGTACTTC.

The rearrangement links TRBV19 to TRBJ2-1; perhaps TRBD2 as D (7 bases). Germline V gene sequence: CDR1 LNHDA, CDR2 SQIVND (reference sequence). V lost 9 bases to trimming and J lost 0 bases, with 15 bases between them. The CDR3 is 15 amino acids. The CDR3: CASHRGAGSYNEQFF. The CDR3, as DNA: TGTGCCAGCCACCGGGGGGCAGGCTCCTACAATGAGCAGTTCTTC.

The chain couples TRBV11-2 to TRBJ1-1; TRBD1 is a possible D gene (5 bases). CDR3 length equals 15 residues. From germline, CDR1 is SGHAT and CDR2 FQNNGV. Trimming cost V 1 base and J 1 base, with 10 bases left between them. CDR3 region: CASSLGRASNTEAFF. CDR3 sequence (DNA): TGTGCCAGCAGCTTAGGCAGGGCATCGAACACTGAAGCTTTCTTT. Complete variable domain (other parts from reference TRBV11-2 and TRBJ1-1): EAGVAQSPRYKIIEKRQSVAFWCNPISGHATLYWYQQILGQGPKLLIQFQNNGVVDDSQLPKDRFSAERLKGVDSTLKIQPAKLEDSAVYLCASSLGRASNTEAFFGQGTRLTVV.

Note on this clonotype: One end of the junction varies from germline; a read error may be responsible. This chain links TRBV27 with TRBJ1-2; 7 bases align to TRBD1. From germline, CDR1 is MNHEY and CDR2 SMNVEV (reference sequence). This CDR3 comprises 13 residues. CDR3 DNA sequence: TGTGCCAGCAGTCCGACAGGGAACTATGGCTGCACCTTC. Translated: CASSPTGNYGCTF.

This clonotype was observed many times. The chain employs TRBV7-9 and TRBJ1-2; possible D gene TRBD1, 6 bases. The V and J ends lost 5 bases and 4 bases respectively, with 20 bases between them. The germline gives CDR1 SEHNR, CDR2 FQNEAQ (reference sequence). This CDR3 is 16 amino acids long. The CDR3 reads CASSRGGTSDFYGYTF. In DNA, the CDR3 is TGTGCCAGCAGCCGGGGGGGCACATCCGATTTCTATGGCTACACCTTC.

At least ten counts were recorded for this clonotype. The chain is built from TRBV20-1 and TRBJ1-1; D unresolved. This CDR3 spans 11 amino acids. The germline V gene encodes CDR1 DFQATT and CDR2 SNEGSKA (reference sequence). V lost 6 bases, J lost 3 bases, and 8 bases lay in between. The CDR3 nucleotides read TGCAGTGCCGGAAGGGACACTGAAGCTTTCTTT. This encodes CSAGRDTEAFF.

Details on this clonotype: With a much larger clone just one base away, this may be a read error. The chain recombines TRBV5-5 with TRBJ2-3; D perhaps matches TRBD2 (6 bases). Trimming shortened V by 3 bases and J by 0 bases, and 14 bases separated the two germline ends. There are 16 residues in the CDR3. Germline V gene sequence: CDR1 SGHKS, CDR2 YYEKEE (reference sequence). In nucleotides, the CDR3 is TGTGCCAGCAGCTCGGGAGAGGCACTTAGCACAGATACGCAGTATTTT. The encoded protein is CASSSGEALSTDTQYF.

This clonotype was counted many times. CDR3 residues: CSAEDHRTQYF. The CDR3 bases are TGCAGTGCCGAGGATCATAGAACGCAGTATTTT. The gene calls are TRBV20-1 and TRBJ2-3; D gene unclear. Between the trimmed V and J ends, which lost 6 bases and 9 bases, there was a span of 13 bases. CDR1 is DFQATT and CDR2 is SNEGSKA in the germline V gene (reference sequence). The CDR3 is 11 residues long.

V usage is TRBV6-6 and J usage is TRBJ2-3; TRBD1 matches 7 bases. With the DNA end fitting TRBJ1-5 better, the J assignment may be wrong. CDR3 length: 17 residues. Germline CDR1 and CDR2: MNHNY and SVGAGI (reference sequence). Written as DNA, the CDR3 is TGTGCCAGCTCACCACGGGAACAGGGGAGACGAACAGATACGCAGCATTTT. Its protein is CASSPREQGRRTDTQHF.

This clonotype was counted only a few times. The rearrangement joins TRBV2 to TRBJ1-1; D unclear. Germline assignment: CDR1 SNHLY and CDR2 FYNNEI. V lost 4 bases and J lost 1, with 10 bases in between. This CDR3 is 14 amino acids long. For the CDR3, the DNA is TGTGCCAGCAGTGTTTCTTGGGGGAACACTGAAGCTTTCTTT. This gives the protein CASSVSWGNTEAFF.

This clonotype was found many times. This chain links TRBV11-2 with TRBJ1-6; D is uncertain. Germline V CDR1 and CDR2: SGHAT, FQNNGV. V lost 5 bases, J lost 10 bases, and 21 bases lay in between. The CDR3 is 16 amino acids. DNA of the CDR3: TGTGCCAGCAGCGCGACCGTCCCAATCGTTGGCTCACCCCTCCACTTT. This sequence encodes CASSATVPIVGSPLHF.

The chain couples TRBV24-1 to TRBJ2-1, with D possibly being TRBD1 or TRBD2 (5 bases each). V lost 3 bases, J lost 10 bases, and 12 bases lay in between. Germline loops: CDR1 KGHDR, CDR2 SFDVKD. The CDR3 runs 13 residues. The CDR3 is CATSDGGVAEQFF. The CDR3 DNA reads TGTGCCACCAGTGATGGGGGAGTGGCGGAGCAGTTCTTC.

As for this clonotype: Germline is not matched at one junction end, which may reflect a read error. The genes are TRBV2 and TRBJ1-1; no reliable D call. The CDR3 consists of 14 residues. Germline lookup yields CDR1 SNHLY and CDR2 FYNNEI. The CDR3, as DNA: TGTGCCAGCAACCTGGGGAGCCTAAACACTAAAGCTTTCTTT. This gives the protein CASNLGSLNTKAFF.

Ten or more counts support this clonotype. This chain uses TRBV19 with TRBJ2-2; D is possibly TRBD1 (6 bases). The CDR3 is 16 residues long. V lost 5 bases, J lost 2 bases, and 15 bases lay in between. CDR1 is LNHDA, CDR2 SQIVND, per germline (reference sequence). The CDR3 spells CASSVQGRVNTGELFF. In nucleotides, the CDR3 is TGTGCCAGTAGTGTACAGGGAAGGGTTAACACCGGGGAGCTGTTTTTT.

The chain couples TRBV3-1 to TRBJ1-6, with 12 bases fitting TRBD1. This CDR3 has 19 amino acids. V dropped 5 bases and J dropped 0; count of bases not matched to a gene: 8. Germline values: CDR1 LGHDT, CDR2 YNNKEL (reference sequence). CDR3 in DNA: TGTGCCAGCAGCTTTGGGACAGGGGGCGTCAGCTCCTATAATTCACCCCTCCACTTT. Translation: CASSFGTGGVSSYNSPLHF.

This clonotype was seen ten or more times. This chain uses TRBV19 with TRBJ1-5; the D is unclear. V was clipped by 5 bases and J by 0 bases, with 17 bases between them. The CDR3 is 17 amino acids. CDR1 is LNHDA and CDR2 is SQIVND in the germline V gene (reference sequence). CDR3 DNA: TGTGCCAGTAGTGGCGCAGTCGGCGCGTTTAGCAATCAGCCCCAGCATTTT. It yields the protein CASSGAVGAFSNQPQHF.

This chain links TRBV7-9 with TRBJ2-7; D is perhaps TRBD1 (5 bases). Trimming took 1 base from V and 3 from J, leaving 7 bases between them. Germline V lookup: CDR1 SEHNR, CDR2 FQNEAQ (reference sequence). The CDR3 extends over 13 amino acids. CDR3 residues: CASSLGGYYEQYF. CDR3 DNA: TGTGCCAGCAGCTTAGGGGGCTACTACGAGCAGTACTTC.

The chain links TRBV6-1 to TRBJ1-1; D is uncertain. This CDR3 spans 14 amino acids. Trimming shortened V by 6 bases and J by 3 bases, and 14 bases separated the two germline ends. The germline CDR1 and CDR2 sequences are MNHNS and SASEGT. CDR3 sequence: CASRDLNRDTEAFF. CDR3 coding DNA: TGTGCCAGCAGGGACTTGAACCGGGACACTGAAGCTTTCTTT.

This clonotype appeared a few times. A much larger clonotype is one base distant, so this may be a read error. This CDR3 fails to terminate in the conserved phenylalanine or tryptophan, so it likely reflects a read error. The rearrangement links TRBV12-3 or TRBV12-4 to TRBJ2-5; D uncertain. This CDR3 is 13 amino acids long. Trimming took 6 bases from V and 4 from J, leaving 12 bases between them. The CDR3 DNA reads as TGTGCCAGCAGCCAAGCCGCGACAGAGACCCAGTACTCC. It is translated as CASSQAATETQYS.

On this clonotype itself: At one end, the junction sequence differs from germline, possibly due to a read error. The rearrangement links TRBV20-1 to TRBJ2-6, with 7 bases lining up with TRBD2. Germline lookup yields CDR1 DFQATT and CDR2 SNEGSKA (reference sequence). The CDR3 sequence is 14 residues long. The CDR3 is CSAKSGAGATVLTF. CDR3 DNA sequence: TGCAGTGCAAAGAGCGGGGCTGGGGCCACCGTCCTGACTTTC.

This clonotype was picked up many times. The chain combines TRBV20-1 with TRBJ1-2; tentative D call: TRBD1 (6 bases). Trimming cost V 0 bases and J 4 bases, with 18 bases left between them. The CDR3 consists of 16 residues. Germline CDR1 is DFQATT and CDR2 is SNEGSKA (reference sequence). For the CDR3, the DNA is TGCAGTGCTAGAGATAGAGGACAGATGCTTCCCTATGGCTACACCTTC. Translation: CSARDRGQMLPYGYTF.

This clonotype was seen once. CDR3 in DNA: TGTGCCACGTCACTCCAAGGGCGGAATTCACCCCTCCACTTT. This gives the protein CATSLQGRNSPLHF. The rearrangement joins TRBV15 to TRBJ1-6; D not certain. Germline CDR1 LNHNV, CDR2 YYDKDF (reference sequence). V was pared by 9 bases and J by 7 bases, with 16 bases between. The CDR3 length is 14 residues. The complete variable domain, with remaining parts taken from reference TRBV15 and TRBJ1-6, reads DAMVIQNPRYQVTQFGKPVTLSCSQTLNHNVMYWYQQKSSQAPKLLFHYYDKDFNNEADTPDNFQSRRPNTSFCFLDIRSPGLGDTAMYLCATSLQGRNSPLHFGNGTRLTVT.

This chain links TRBV4-3 with TRBJ1-5; D ambiguous. V lost 0 bases to trimming and J lost 3 bases, with 6 bases between them. The CDR3 runs 14 residues. The V gene's germline CDR1 is LGHNA and CDR2 YSLEER. CDR3 amino acids: CASSQDLPNQPQHF. The DNA for the CDR3 is TGCGCCAGCAGCCAAGATCTCCCCAATCAGCCCCAGCATTTT.